Shown below are 10 T cell receptor beta chains from a single sample sequenced in a study of blood T cell repertoires in COVID-19. The protocol was immunoSEQ multiplex PCR, while the TCRdb copy is restricted to in-frame clones and leaves out a portion. The table has fewer than 250,000 clones, roughly 88% seen once. Material: PBMCs or T cells enriched from blood (not recorded which). These receptors were taken from a woman in her forties or fifties with acute COVID-19.

The rearrangement links TRBV5-1 to TRBJ2-3, with D tentatively TRBD2 (5 bases). The ends were cut back, 2 bases at V and 5 bases at J, with 15 bases in the middle. The CDR3 contains 15 residues. Germline CDR1 and CDR2: SGHRS and YFSETQ. In DNA, the CDR3 is TGCGCCAGCAGCTTTAAAGCGGTGACGGGAGATACGCAGTATTTT. Translation: CASSFKAVTGDTQYF.

The rearrangement links TRBV2 to TRBJ2-1; 10 positions agree with TRBD2. Germline values: CDR1 SNHLY, CDR2 FYNNEI. Trimming at V came to 7 bases and at J to 6 bases, leaving 3 bases not matched to a gene. This CDR3 contains 13 residues. The CDR3 DNA is TGTGCCAGCATGCGGACTAGCGGCAATGAGCAGTTCTTC. It encodes CASMRTSGNEQFF.

The chain uses TRBV6-2 or TRBV6-3 and TRBJ2-7; D might be TRBD1 (5 bases). Germline V lookup: CDR1 MNHEY, CDR2 SVGEGT. CDR3 size: 13 residues. V was trimmed by 5 bases and J by 5 bases, leaving 13 bases between them. CDR3: CASSDTDSHEQYF. CDR3 nucleotide sequence: TGTGCCAGCAGTGACACCGACAGCCACGAGCAGTACTTC.

This chain uses TRBV10-3 with TRBJ2-2; 8 nucleotides align to TRBD1. From germline, CDR1 is ENHRY and CDR2 SYGVKD. V dropped 6 bases and J dropped 1; count of bases not matched to a gene: 1. The CDR3 is 14 amino acids. CDR3 sequence: CAIRGTGNTGELFF. The DNA of the CDR3 is TGTGCCATCAGAGGGACAGGGAACACCGGGGAGCTGTTTTTT.

This clone was counted many times. The J gene is TRBJ1-6, the V gene TRBV19, with 8 bases aligning to TRBD1. The CDR3 has 14 amino acids. Looked up from germline, CDR1 is LNHDA and CDR2 is SQIVND (reference sequence). Germline trimming cut 5 bases from V and 10 bases from J; bases unmatched to any gene: 7. Here the CDR3 reads CASSPDRVRSPLHF. The CDR3 DNA reads as TGTGCCAGTAGTCCGGACAGGGTTCGATCACCCCTCCACTTT.

V usage is TRBV7-2 and J usage is TRBJ2-7; TRBD2 might be the D (5 bases). This CDR3 is built from 15 residues. The germline V gene encodes CDR1 SGHTA and CDR2 FQGNSA. Trimming left V 2 bases short and J 2 bases short, with 13 bases between. The CDR3 region is CASSLSASGTYEQYF. CDR3 DNA: TGTGCCAGCAGCTTATCCGCTTCCGGGACCTACGAGCAGTACTTC.

This chain connects TRBV19 to TRBJ1-4; 11 bases are shared with TRBD1. The CDR3 consists of 15 residues. The V segment lost 5 bases and the J segment 6 bases; nucleotides outside the gene matches: 5. Germline V gene lookup returns CDR1 LNHDA and CDR2 SQIVND (reference sequence). CDR3 nucleotide sequence: TGTGCCAGTAGTGGGACAGGGGGTTCCCATGAAAAACTGTTTTTT. It specifies CASSGTGGSHEKLFF.

This clone was seen more than once but under ten times. The chain is built from TRBV7-9 and TRBJ1-3; no definite D call. V was pared by 5 bases and J by 0 bases, with 11 bases between. The germline V gene encodes CDR1 SEHNR and CDR2 FQNEAQ (reference sequence). This CDR3 has 15 amino acids. In DNA, the CDR3 is TGTGCCAGCAGCCGATACGGGAGCTCTGGAAACACCATATATTTT. Amino acid sequence: CASSRYGSSGNTIYF.

This chain connects TRBV3-1 (or the pseudogene TRBV3-2) to TRBJ2-1, with TRBD1 identical over 8 bases. The CDR3 contains 15 residues. V was pared by 4 bases and J by 4 bases, with 6 bases of the junction left unmatched. The germline gives CDR1 LGHDT, CDR2 YNNKEL (reference sequence). This CDR3 reads CASSLTGTGYNEQFF. CDR3 DNA sequence: TGTGCCAGCAGCCTCACAGGGACAGGTTACAATGAGCAGTTCTTC.

This chain connects TRBV27 to TRBJ1-6, with a possible D match to TRBD1 (5 bases). Between the trimmed V and J ends, which lost 2 bases and 11 bases, there was a span of 13 bases. Germline values: CDR1 MNHEY, CDR2 SMNVEV (reference sequence). The CDR3 loop spans 14 amino acids. DNA of the CDR3: TGTGCCAGCAGTTTAGGGCCCGGGGGTGCACCCCTCCACTTT. This encodes CASSLGPGGAPLHF.